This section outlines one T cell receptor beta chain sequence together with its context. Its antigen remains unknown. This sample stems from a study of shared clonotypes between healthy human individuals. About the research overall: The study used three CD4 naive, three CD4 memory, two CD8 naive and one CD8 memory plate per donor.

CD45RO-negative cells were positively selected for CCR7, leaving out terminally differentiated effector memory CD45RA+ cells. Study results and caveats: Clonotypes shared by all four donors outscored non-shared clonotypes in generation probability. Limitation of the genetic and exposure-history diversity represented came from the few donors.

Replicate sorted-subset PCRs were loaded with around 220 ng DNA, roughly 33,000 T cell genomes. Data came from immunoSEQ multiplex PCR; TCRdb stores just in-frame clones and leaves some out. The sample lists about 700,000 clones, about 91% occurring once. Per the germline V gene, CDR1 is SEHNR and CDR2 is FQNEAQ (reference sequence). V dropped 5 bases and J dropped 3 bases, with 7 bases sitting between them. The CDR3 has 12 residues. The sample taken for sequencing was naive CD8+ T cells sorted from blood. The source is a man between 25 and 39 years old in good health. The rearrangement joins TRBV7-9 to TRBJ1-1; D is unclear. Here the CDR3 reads CASSRLDTEAFF. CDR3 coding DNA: TGTGCCAGCAGCCGCTTGGACACTGAAGCTTTCTTT.